Detailed here is one T cell receptor beta chain. Generated by immunoSEQ multiplex PCR, the TCRdb table keeps only in-frame clones and is missing some. The sample carries some 200,000 clones, approximately 85% recorded once. The data were obtained in a study of blood T cell repertoires in COVID-19. Overall study context: Sources were T cells, B-cell-depleted T cells, or PBMCs; the material itself was cDNA or gDNA.

Losses at the gene ends were 5 bases for V and 7 bases for J; bases not matched to a gene: 6. Germline loops: CDR1 MNHEY, CDR2 SMNVEV (reference sequence). The CDR3 spans 15 residues. V usage is TRBV27 and J usage is TRBJ1-6, with 9 nucleotides matching TRBD1. Material for sequencing was peripheral blood. This clonotype originated in a woman in her 70s with COVID-19, enrolled during active disease. CDR3 in amino acids: CASSLTGTGNSPLHF. The DNA for the CDR3 is TGTGCCAGCAGTCTCACAGGGACAGGGAATTCACCCCTCCACTTT.